This paragraph covers one T cell receptor beta chain sequence. Its antigen is unknown. J was trimmed by 4 bases and V by 2 bases; bases with no gene match: 7. Germline assignment: CDR1 LGHNA and CDR2 YNFKEQ. The CDR3 length is 16 residues. This sample was taken from a study of cytomegalovirus exposure and HLA in healthy donors. Points from the study as a whole: Accurate predictions that matched the HLA-A and HLA-B alleles of most subjects were reportedly made from TCR beta sequences. As a later analysis revealed, the rate of TCR association differed by HLA locus, with DRB1 most and HLA-C fewest. HLA alleles were associated with 15,000 to 20,000 TCR beta sequences in a later analysis at 0.05 false discovery rate.

13 Jbeta primers and 60 Vbeta primers were used for the PCR. TCRdb keeps only in-frame clones here, not all; method: immunoSEQ multiplex PCR. The listing records around 140,000 clones. The receptor comes from a woman in her forties or fifties in good health and CMV-seronegative. The V gene is TRBV4-2, the J gene TRBJ2-1; 8 bases agree with TRBD2. The specimen was PBMCs. Here the CDR3 reads CASSQPGLARYNEQFF. The CDR3 nucleotides read TGTGCCAGCAGCCAACCTGGACTAGCCCGATACAATGAGCAGTTCTTC.